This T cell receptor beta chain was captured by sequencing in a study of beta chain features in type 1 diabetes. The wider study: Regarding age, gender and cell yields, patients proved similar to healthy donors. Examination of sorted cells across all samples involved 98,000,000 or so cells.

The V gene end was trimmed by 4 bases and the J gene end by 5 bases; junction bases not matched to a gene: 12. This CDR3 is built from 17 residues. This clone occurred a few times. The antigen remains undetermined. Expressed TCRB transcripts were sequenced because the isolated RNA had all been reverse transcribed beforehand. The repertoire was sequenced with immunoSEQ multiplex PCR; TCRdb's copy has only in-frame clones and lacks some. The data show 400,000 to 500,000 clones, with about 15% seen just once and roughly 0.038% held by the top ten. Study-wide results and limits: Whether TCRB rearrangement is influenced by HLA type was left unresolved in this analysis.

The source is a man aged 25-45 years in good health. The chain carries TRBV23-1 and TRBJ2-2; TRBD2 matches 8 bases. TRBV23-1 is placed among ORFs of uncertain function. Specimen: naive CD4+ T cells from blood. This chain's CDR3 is CASSPVGAGVRTGELFF. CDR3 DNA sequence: TGCGCCAGCAGTCCGGTAGGAGCGGGAGTGCGTACCGGGGAGCTGTTTTTT.